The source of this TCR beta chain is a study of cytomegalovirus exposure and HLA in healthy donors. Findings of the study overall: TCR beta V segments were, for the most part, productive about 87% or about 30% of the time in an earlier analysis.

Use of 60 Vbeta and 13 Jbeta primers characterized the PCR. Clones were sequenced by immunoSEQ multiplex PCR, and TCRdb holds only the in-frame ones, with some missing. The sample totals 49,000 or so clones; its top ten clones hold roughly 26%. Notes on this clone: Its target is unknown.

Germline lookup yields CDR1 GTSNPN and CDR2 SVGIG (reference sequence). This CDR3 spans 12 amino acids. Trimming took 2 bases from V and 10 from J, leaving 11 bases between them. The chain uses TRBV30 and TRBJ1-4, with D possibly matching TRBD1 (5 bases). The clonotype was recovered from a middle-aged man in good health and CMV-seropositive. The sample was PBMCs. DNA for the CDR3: TGTGCCTGGAGTAACGTCGGGGGAAAACTGTTTTTT. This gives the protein CAWSNVGGKLFF.